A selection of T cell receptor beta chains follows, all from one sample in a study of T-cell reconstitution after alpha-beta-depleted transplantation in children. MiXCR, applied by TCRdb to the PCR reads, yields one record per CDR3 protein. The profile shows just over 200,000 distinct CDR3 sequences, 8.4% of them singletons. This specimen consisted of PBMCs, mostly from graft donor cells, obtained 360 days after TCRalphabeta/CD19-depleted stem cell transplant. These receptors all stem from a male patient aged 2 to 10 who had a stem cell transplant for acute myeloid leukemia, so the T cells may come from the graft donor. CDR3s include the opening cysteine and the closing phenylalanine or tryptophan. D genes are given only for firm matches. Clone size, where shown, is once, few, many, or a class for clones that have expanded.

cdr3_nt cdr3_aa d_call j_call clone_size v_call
TGTGCCAGCAGCTTAAACGGAGGGCCGGCGGGGTTGGCCCAGTACTTC CASSLNGGPAGLAQYF - TRBJ2-5 - TRBV7-2
TGCAGTGCTAGGGGACTATCAATCTACAATGAGCAGTTCTTC CSARGLSIYNEQFF TRBD2 TRBJ2-1 many TRBV20-1
TGCGCCAGCAGCTTGGATATGGGGGGCGTCGGCACTGAAGCTTTCTTT CASSLDMGGVGTEAFF - TRBJ1-1 - TRBV5-1
TGCGCCAGCAGCCAAGATCGGACCCACTACGAGCAGTACTTC CASSQDRTHYEQYF - TRBJ2-7 - TRBV4-1
TGCAGTGCTAGTGAGGGGGCCTCCTACAATGAGCAGTTCTTC CSASEGASYNEQFF TRBD1 TRBJ2-1 - TRBV20-1
TGTGCCAGCGACCTTTCATTGCAGGGGACAGATACGCAGTATTTT CASDLSLQGTDTQYF - TRBJ2-3 few TRBV12-3/TRBV12-4
TGTGCCTGGAGTGTACGACTAGATACGCAGTATTTT CAWSVRLDTQYF - TRBJ2-3 few TRBV30
TGTGCCAGCAGTTTAGGGACAATGAACACCGGGGAGCTGTTTTTT CASSLGTMNTGELFF - TRBJ2-2 many TRBV12-3/TRBV12-4
TGTGCCAGCAGTTTAGGGGGACAGGGAGTCGAGCAGTACTTC CASSLGGQGVEQYF TRBD1 TRBJ2-7 - TRBV28
TGCGCCAGCAGCTTGCATGTGGAAGAGACCCAGTACTTC CASSLHVEETQYF - TRBJ2-5 many TRBV5-1
TGTGCCAGCAGTCCTTCTCTCGCGGGGGGGGTGAATGAGCAGTTCTTC CASSPSLAGGVNEQFF TRBD2 TRBJ2-1 few TRBV9
TGTGCCAGCAGCTCAGGGCTCCTATGCAATCAGCCCCAGCATTTT CASSSGLLCNQPQHF - TRBJ1-5 - TRBV13
TGCAGTGCTCTTCCAAGGAAAACCCTAGCGACCTACGAGCAGTACTTC CSALPRKTLATYEQYF - TRBJ2-7 many TRBV20-1
TGTGCCAGCAGCTTAGATGGGACAGGCTGGACAGATACGCAGTATTTT CASSLDGTGWTDTQYF TRBD1 TRBJ2-3 many TRBV7-9
TGCAGCGTGGGACAGTCTGGAAACACCATATATTTT CSVGQSGNTIYF TRBD1 TRBJ1-3 many TRBV29-1
TGTGCCAGCAGTTACTTGCAGGGGGCTAAGTATGGCTACACCTTC CASSYLQGAKYGYTF TRBD1 TRBJ1-2 few TRBV6-5
TGTGCCAGCAGCCCCATGGGACTAGCGGTATACACAGATACGCAGTATTTT CASSPMGLAVYTDTQYF TRBD2 TRBJ2-3 - TRBV7-6
TGTGCCAGCAGCCCCTCTAGCGGAAAAAACAATGAGCAGTTCTTC CASSPSSGKNNEQFF TRBD2 TRBJ2-1 many TRBV7-9
TGTGCCAGCAGCGTCCTAGCGGGCACTGCCTACAATGAGCAGTTCTTC CASSVLAGTAYNEQFF TRBD2 TRBJ2-1 many TRBV9
TGTGCCAGCAGCCAAGATGGGTCAGGGGATGAGACCCAGTACTTC CASSQDGSGDETQYF - TRBJ2-5 many TRBV4-2
TGTGCCAGTAGTATCACGGGCACCTACGAGCAGTACTTC CASSITGTYEQYF - TRBJ2-7 few TRBV19
TGCGCCAGCAGCGCGACAGGGACCTCTGGAAACACCATATATTTT CASSATGTSGNTIYF TRBD1 TRBJ1-3 many TRBV5-1
TGTGCCAGCAGCTTAGAGACAGGGAGCACCGGGGAGCTGTTTTTT CASSLETGSTGELFF TRBD1 TRBJ2-2 - TRBV7-2
TGCAGTGCTAGAGACGGGGGCCATGGAAATCAGCCCCAGCATTTT CSARDGGHGNQPQHF - TRBJ1-5 few TRBV20-1
TGTGCCAGCAGTCTGGAGGACTTCCTGGATTCACCCCTCCACTTT CASSLEDFLDSPLHF - TRBJ1-6 - TRBV5-6
TGCGCCAGCAGCATCGGGACAGGCGACTACGAGCAGTACTTC CASSIGTGDYEQYF TRBD1 TRBJ2-7 few TRBV5-1
TGCAGTGCTAGTTTGTTGGCTGATTATGGCTACACCTTC CSASLLADYGYTF - TRBJ1-2 many TRBV20-1
TGCGCCAGCAGCTCGGACTCAAAGAACATTCAGTACTTC CASSSDSKNIQYF - TRBJ2-4 - TRBV5-1
TGTGCCAGCGGACAGGGGTCTAACTATGGCTACACCTTC CASGQGSNYGYTF TRBD1 TRBJ1-2 - TRBV25-1
TGTGCCAGCAGTTTATGGAATCGGGAGGGGCCGGAGACCCAGTACTTC CASSLWNREGPETQYF TRBD2 TRBJ2-5 - TRBV12-3/TRBV12-4
TGTGCCAGCACCTTTAGGGGGGAAGACAATGAGCAGTTCTTC CASTFRGEDNEQFF - TRBJ2-1 few TRBV6-1